The 17 T cell receptor beta chains presented below share a single source sample, sequenced in a study of blood T cell repertoires in COVID-19. Clones were read by immunoSEQ multiplex PCR, and TCRdb kept only the in-frame ones, dropping some. The top ten hold approximately 21% of the sample, which has tens of thousands of clones, 60% to 85% seen once. The source material was peripheral blood. These receptors were collected from a man younger than 45 with COVID-19, enrolled during active disease.

This clone showed up just once. The V gene is TRBV5-1, the J gene TRBJ2-3; a possible D gene is TRBD2 (5 bases). Per germline, CDR1 SGHRS and CDR2 YFSETQ. CDR3 size: 11 residues. The V gene lost 6 bases and the J gene lost 8 bases, with 10 bases spanning the gap. In DNA, the CDR3 is TGCGCCAGCAAGACTATGGGTACGCAGTATTTT. Residues: CASKTMGTQYF.

The gene calls are TRBV7-8 and TRBJ2-6; 7 nucleotides align to TRBD2. This CDR3 region has 19 residues. Germline trimming cut 4 bases from V and 0 bases from J; bases unmatched to any gene: 12. Germline values: CDR1 SGHVS, CDR2 FQNEAQ. This chain's CDR3 is CASSSQLALRGSGANVLTF. The DNA for the CDR3 is TGTGCCAGCAGCTCCCAACTAGCGCTCCGGGGCTCTGGGGCCAACGTCCTGACTTTC.

The V gene is TRBV10-2, the J gene TRBJ2-3; 7 bases align to TRBD1. J was trimmed by 3 bases and V by 4 bases; bases with no gene match: 16. CDR3 size: 18 residues. From germline, CDR1 is WSHSY and CDR2 SAAADI. The CDR3: CASSGGQQPTPTTDTQYF. CDR3 nucleotide sequence: TGCGCCAGCAGTGGGGGACAGCAACCCACGCCTACGACAGATACGCAGTATTTT.

The chain links TRBV11-1 to TRBJ2-1, with a tentative D call TRBD2 (7 bases). CDR1 is SGHAT, CDR2 FQDESV, per germline (reference sequence). V lost 2 bases to trimming and J lost 2 bases, with 10 bases between them. The CDR3 sequence is 15 residues long. CDR3 nucleotides: TGTGCCAGCAGCTTACTGGGGGGGCCCTACAATGAGCAGTTCTTC. It translates to CASSLLGGPYNEQFF.

Here the CDR3 DNA reads TGTGCCAGCTCTCCTCTGGAGGGGAGCAATTCACCCCTCCACTTT. This sequence encodes CASSPLEGSNSPLHF. The rearrangement links TRBV18 to TRBJ1-6; the D gene is possibly TRBD1 (5 bases). V was shortened by 6 bases and J by 7 bases, with 16 bases between the two germline ends. The CDR3 extends over 15 amino acids. In germline, CDR1 is KGHSH, CDR2 LQKENI.

The chain joins TRBV5-4 to TRBJ2-1, with 9 bases lining up with TRBD1. CDR3 length equals 13 residues. In germline, CDR1 is SGHNT, CDR2 YYREEE (reference sequence). V shed 2 bases and J 9 bases; nucleotides not matched to a gene: 3. CDR3 amino acids: CASSFDRGSEQFF. The DNA for the CDR3 is TGTGCCAGCAGCTTCGACAGGGGGTCTGAGCAGTTCTTC.

The J gene is TRBJ1-6, the V gene TRBV6-5, with a weak D call TRBD1 (5 bases). CDR1 and CDR2 from the germline V gene are MNHEY and SVGAGI. This CDR3 has 14 amino acids. Trimming took 7 bases from V and 8 from J, leaving 15 bases between them. CDR3 DNA: TGTGCCAGCACCAAGGGAGGGGTACATTCACCCCTCCACTTT. Its translation: CASTKGGVHSPLHF.

This rearrangement joins TRBV9 to TRBJ2-1; D perhaps matches TRBD1 (6 bases). CDR3 size: 13 residues. Germline V gene lookup returns CDR1 SGDLS and CDR2 YYNGEE. V lost 0 bases, J lost 6 bases, and 7 bases lay in between. DNA for the CDR3: TGTGCCAGCAGCGTAGACAGGGTCAATGAGCAGTTCTTC. It yields the protein CASSVDRVNEQFF. The whole variable domain, filled in from reference TRBV9 and TRBJ2-1, reads DSGVTQTPKHLITATGQRVTLRCSPRSGDLSVYWYQQSLDQGLQFLIQYYNGEERAKGNILERFSAQQFPDLHSELNLSSLELGDSALYFCASSVDRVNEQFFGPGTRLTVL.

The rearrangement joins TRBV5-6 to TRBJ2-1; the match to TRBD2 covers 11 bases. Germline V gives CDR1 SGHDT, CDR2 YYEEEE. CDR3 length: 16 residues. V trimming: 0 bases; J trimming: 5 bases; junction bases outside the gene matches: 4. Here the CDR3 reads CASSLGAGLADNEQFF. The DNA of the CDR3 is TGTGCCAGCAGCTTGGGGGCGGGACTAGCGGACAATGAGCAGTTCTTC.

This chain connects TRBV6-6 to TRBJ1-2, with a possible D match to TRBD1 (5 bases). Germline V gives CDR1 MNHNY, CDR2 SVGAGI (reference sequence). This CDR3 comprises 14 residues. Trimming stripped 6 bases from V and 1 base from J, with 12 bases between. The CDR3 DNA follows: TGTGCCAGCAGCTCGGAGGGGTTTAACTATGGCTACACCTTC. This translates into CASSSEGFNYGYTF.

In its sample, this clone was seen a few times. V and J are TRBV21-1 and TRBJ2-2; the D call of TRBD2 is as the table states it, not checked on the DNA. TRBV21-1 is a pseudogene. This CDR3 is built from 18 residues. CDR3 amino acids: CASSKGGPVLVNTGELFF. Written as DNA, the CDR3 is TGTGCCAGCAGCAAAGGAGGGCCCGTACTAGTAAACACCGGGGAGCTGTTTTTT.

The chain employs TRBV2 and TRBJ2-7, with unresolved D. V lost 6 bases to trimming and J lost 3 bases, with 9 bases between them. The CDR3 runs to 12 residues. CDR1 and CDR2 (germline): SNHLY, FYNNEI. In nucleotides, the CDR3 is TGTGCCAGCAGCGACATTGTCTACGAGCAGTACTTC. Protein sequence: CASSDIVYEQYF.

The chain links TRBV5-6 to TRBJ1-2, with no clear D. V lost 2 bases and J 2 bases, leaving 7 bases between the germline ends. The V gene's germline CDR1 is SGHDT and CDR2 YYEEEE. The CDR3 has 13 amino acids. The CDR3 region is CASSFGRNYGYTF. CDR3 bases: TGTGCCAGCAGCTTTGGCAGAAACTATGGCTACACCTTC.

This clone has more than one count but fewer than ten. This sequence joins TRBV28 and TRBJ1-5; D is unclear. CDR1 is MDHEN, CDR2 SYDVKM, per germline. CDR3 length: 15 residues. The germline V and J ends were trimmed by 3 bases and 4 bases, with 13 bases remaining between them. The CDR3 here is CASSFFKEGNQPQHF. For the CDR3, the DNA is TGTGCCAGCAGTTTCTTTAAAGAGGGAAATCAGCCCCAGCATTTT.

The chain carries TRBV3-1 (or the pseudogene TRBV3-2) and TRBJ2-1; 7 nucleotides line up with TRBD1. The CDR3 totals 16 residues. The J segment lost 6 bases and the V segment lost 1 base, leaving 9 bases of the junction unmatched. Germline values: CDR1 LGHDT, CDR2 YNNKEL (reference sequence). The CDR3 loop reads CASSQGPGQRFNEQFF. As DNA, the CDR3 is TGTGCCAGCAGCCAAGGACCGGGACAGCGCTTCAATGAGCAGTTCTTC.

V gene TRBV5-6 combines with J gene TRBJ2-7; 8 bases are shared with TRBD2. This CDR3 has 15 residues. CDR1 is SGHDT, CDR2 YYEEEE, per germline. Losses at the gene ends were 4 bases for V and 2 bases for J; bases not matched to a gene: 8. DNA for the CDR3: TGTGCCAGCAGCCCCGTTGGTAGCGGGGCCTACGAGCAGTACTTC. Amino acids: CASSPVGSGAYEQYF.

This sequence joins TRBV6-1 and TRBJ2-2; weak D call: TRBD1 (6 bases). Trimming cost V 2 bases and J 4 bases, with 14 bases left between them. There are 16 residues in the CDR3. Germline CDR1 is MNHNS and CDR2 is SASEGT. The CDR3 coding sequence is TGTGCCAGCAGTGAAATGGGGGCGCCAGGCACCGGGGAGCTGTTTTTT. Protein: CASSEMGAPGTGELFF.